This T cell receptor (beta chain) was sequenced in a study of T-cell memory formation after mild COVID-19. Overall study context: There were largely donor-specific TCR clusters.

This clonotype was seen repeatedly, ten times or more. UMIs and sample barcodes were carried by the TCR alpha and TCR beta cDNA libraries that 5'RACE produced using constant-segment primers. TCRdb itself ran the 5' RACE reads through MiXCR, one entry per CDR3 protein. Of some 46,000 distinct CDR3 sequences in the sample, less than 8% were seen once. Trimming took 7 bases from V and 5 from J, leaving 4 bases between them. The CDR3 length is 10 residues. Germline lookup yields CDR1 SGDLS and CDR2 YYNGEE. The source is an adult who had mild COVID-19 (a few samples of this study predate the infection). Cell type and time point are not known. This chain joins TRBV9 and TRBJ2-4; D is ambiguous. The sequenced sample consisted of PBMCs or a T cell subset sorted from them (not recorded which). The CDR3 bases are TGTGCCAGCGGGGAAAACATTCAGTACTTC. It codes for CASGENIQYF.